The source of this T cell receptor beta chain is a study of a mutant IDH1 vaccine in newly diagnosed glioma. At the level of the study: Vaccinations, eight in total, occurred in weeks 1, 3, 5, 7, 11, 15, 19, 23. Former treatment meant radiotherapy, temozolomide, or both; the majority had gotten both.

Some clones are missing from TCRdb's copy, which holds only in-frame ones; the method was immunoSEQ multiplex PCR. Of tens of thousands of clones listed, roughly 76% are singletons. Regarding this clone: What it binds is not known.

The time point denotes: week 23, last vaccination. A single vaccine dose contained 300 ug of mutant IDH1 20-mer peptide, and topical imiquimod was used with it. Here the sequenced sample was PBMCs, taken from a glioma patient whose treatment included an IDH1 peptide vaccine. The clonotype was recovered from a man between 35 and 55 years old with glioma.

The CDR3 loop reads CASRSTGKDNQPQHF. In nucleotides, the CDR3 is TGTGCCAGTAGATCGACAGGGAAAGACAATCAGCCCCAGCATTTT. The chain uses TRBV19 and TRBJ1-5, with 7 nucleotides matching TRBD1. The CDR3 runs to 15 residues. V shed 6 bases, J shed 3 bases, and the junction held 8 bases outside the gene matches. Germline V CDR1 and CDR2: LNHDA, SQIVND (reference sequence). The full variable domain, its missing parts supplied by reference TRBV19 and TRBJ1-5, is DGGITQSPKYLFRKEGQNVTLSCEQNLNHDAMYWYRQDPGQGLRLIYYSQIVNDFQKGDIAEGYSVSREKKESFPLTVTSAQKNPTAFYLCASRSTGKDNQPQHFGDGTRLSIL.